This T cell receptor (beta chain) was sequenced for a study of shared clonotypes between healthy human individuals. Method: immunoSEQ multiplex PCR; TCRdb's copy keeps in-frame clones and lacks some. The table includes around 1.6 million clones, about 98% detected once. CDR1 ENHRY and CDR2 SYGVKD come from the germline V gene. With 1 base removed from V and 2 bases from J, the gap between germline ends came to 12 bases. The CDR3 has 15 residues. The chain joins TRBV10-3 to TRBJ2-7, with D possibly TRBD1 on 5 matching bases. This receptor was obtained from a man younger than 45 in good health. Sequences were obtained from naive CD4+ T cells sorted from blood. Subset indicated: CD45RA+ positively selected. The CDR3 is CAISEFSRQPYEQYF. For the CDR3, the DNA is TGTGCCATCAGTGAGTTCAGCCGACAGCCCTACGAGCAGTACTTC.